This T cell receptor (beta chain) was observed in a study of OX40 agonist ivuxolimab in advanced cancers. About the study: As their treatment, patients were administered ivuxolimab, an agonistic anti-OX40 (CD134) antibody. Those enrolled were approximately 83% male, with a mean age of 60 years and ages from about 20 to 80. Study-wide points: With doses of 0.1 to 3.0 mg/kg, CD4+ and CD8+ blood T cells had undergone clonal expansion by week 6. Among the lowest levels of clonal expansion were found in partial responders at 0.1-3.0 mg/kg.

Deletions cut 3 bases from V and 2 bases from J, with 21 bases between. Looked up from germline, CDR1 is LNHNV and CDR2 is YYDKDF (reference sequence). The CDR3 length is 18 residues. Note on this clone: Its antigen is still unknown.

The data were produced by immunoSEQ multiplex PCR, yet TCRdb's version contains in-frame clones alone and is incomplete. The sample contains under 100,000 clones, around 85% of which appear only once. The sample here was CD4+ or CD8+ T cells sorted from blood, taken in a trial of the OX40 agonist ivuxolimab. This receptor was identified in an adult with an advanced solid tumor such as melanoma, head and neck, liver or kidney cancer. The rearrangement links TRBV15 to TRBJ2-3; D possibly corresponds to TRBD2 (5 bases). CDR3 region: CATSRGSSDFFSTDTQYF. In nucleotides, the CDR3 is TGTGCCACCAGCAGGGGGAGTAGTGACTTCTTCTCCACAGATACGCAGTATTTT.